The 19 T cell receptor beta chains below all came from one sample that was sequenced in a study of molecular identifiers for immune sequencing clone quantification. TCRdb analysed the PCR reads with MiXCR anew, one entry per CDR3 protein. The profile covers 400,000 to 600,000 distinct CDR3 sequences, with 20% to 25% appearing a single time and 0.65% to 0.95% taken by the ten largest. The sequencing input was naive CD8+ T cells from blood, with Jurkat cell RNA spiked in. Described subset: FACS-sorted CD8+CD4-CCR7+CD45RA+ naive T cells. The receptors come from a human donor in good health. Some libraries in this study had Jurkat cell RNA spiked in.

There are many counts of this clonotype. V and J are TRBV29-1 and TRBJ2-2; D not certain. Per germline, CDR1 SQVTM and CDR2 ANQGSEA. V shed 5 bases and J shed 2 bases, with 9 bases lying between them. This CDR3 spans 13 amino acids. In DNA form, the CDR3 reads TGCAGCGTTCGGTACGAAAACACCGGGGAGCTGTTTTTT. Its translation: CSVRYENTGELFF.

This clonotype has a handful of counts. V and J are TRBV6-2 or TRBV6-3 and TRBJ2-2, with D unresolved. The CDR3 loop spans 14 amino acids. CDR1 and CDR2 from the germline V gene are MNHEY and SVGEGT. Trimming removed 6 bases at V and 5 bases at J, with 13 bases between. The CDR3 loop is CASSQRVDTGELFF. In DNA, the CDR3 is TGTGCCAGCAGCCAAAGGGTAGATACCGGGGAGCTGTTTTTT.

The chain combines TRBV12-3 or TRBV12-4 with TRBJ2-1; D unclear. CDR3 size: 13 residues. V shed 3 bases and J shed 8 bases, with 11 bases lying between them. CDR3: CASSFKSYDEQFF. DNA of the CDR3: TGTGCCAGCAGTTTCAAATCTTACGATGAGCAGTTCTTC.

This clonotype came up a few times. The V and J genes are TRBV19 and TRBJ1-2, with D perhaps matching TRBD1 (6 bases). The CDR3 is 17 residues long. CDR1 and CDR2 from the germline V gene are LNHDA and SQIVND (reference sequence). Deletions cut 9 bases from V and 4 bases from J, with 27 bases between. The CDR3 sequence is CASLEEGGTRPIYGYTF. The DNA for the CDR3 is TGTGCCAGCCTCGAGGAGGGGGGAACCAGACCTATCTATGGCTACACCTTC.

This clonotype was seen ten or more times. The V gene is TRBV18, the J gene TRBJ2-2; TRBD1 agrees at 9 bases. This CDR3 spans 17 amino acids. CDR1 is KGHSH, CDR2 LQKENI, per germline. V shed 2 bases and J 0 bases; nucleotides not matched to a gene: 4. The CDR3 sequence: CASSPLQGAPNTGELFF. CDR3 nucleotide sequence: TGTGCCAGCTCACCATTACAGGGGGCGCCGAACACCGGGGAGCTGTTTTTT.

This clonotype was seen only a few times. The V gene is TRBV5-1, the J gene TRBJ2-5; possibly TRBD1 for D (6 bases). V was cut by 1 base and J by 0 bases, with 19 bases left in between. The CDR3 has 18 amino acids. Looked up from germline, CDR1 is SGHRS and CDR2 is YFSETQ. CDR3: CASSLSPRGTTYQETQYF. CDR3 coding DNA: TGCGCCAGCAGCTTGAGTCCCAGGGGCACAACTTACCAAGAGACCCAGTACTTC.

There are a few counts of this clonotype. The V call is TRBV7-6, the J call TRBJ2-7, with D uncertain. V was shortened by 5 bases and J by 4 bases, with 12 bases between the two germline ends. Germline CDR1 SGHVS, CDR2 FNYEAQ. There are 13 residues in the CDR3. The CDR3 is CASSPDGRYEQYF. CDR3 DNA: TGTGCCAGCAGCCCCGATGGTCGGTACGAGCAGTACTTC.

V is TRBV7-8 and J is TRBJ1-2; D remains ambiguous. Germline V CDR1 and CDR2: SGHVS, FQNEAQ. V was trimmed by 1 base and J by 1 base, leaving 7 bases between them. The CDR3 loop spans 14 amino acids. The CDR3, as DNA: TGTGCCAGCAGCTTAGTTAACAGTAACTATGGCTACACCTTC. Translating it yields CASSLVNSNYGYTF.

This rearrangement joins TRBV7-9 to TRBJ2-2; D uncertain. In germline, CDR1 is SEHNR, CDR2 FQNEAQ (reference sequence). This CDR3 contains 14 residues. V lost 2 bases and J 6 bases, leaving 10 bases between the germline ends. In DNA form, the CDR3 reads TGTGCCAGCAGCTTATCAAGTATCCCCGGGGAGCTGTTTTTT. Translation gives CASSLSSIPGELFF.

The chain recombines TRBV20-1 with TRBJ2-7; D may correspond to TRBD1 or TRBD2 (5 bases each). V lost 2 bases, J lost 5 bases, and 22 bases lay in between. From germline, CDR1 is DFQATT and CDR2 SNEGSKA (reference sequence). The CDR3 has 16 residues. CDR3 region: CSARPLAAGTVNEQYF. In DNA, the CDR3 is TGCAGTGCTAGACCTCTGGCTGCAGGGACGGTTAACGAGCAGTACTTC.

This clonotype has a handful of counts. The chain joins TRBV7-9 to TRBJ2-7; D remains unclear. In germline, CDR1 is SEHNR, CDR2 FQNEAQ (reference sequence). The V end lost 5 bases, the J end lost 3 bases, and 14 bases lay between the germline ends. The CDR3 runs to 14 residues. CDR3 loop: CASSTTEHLYEQYF. CDR3 nucleotide sequence: TGTGCCAGCAGCACAACAGAACATCTCTACGAGCAGTACTTC.

The J gene is TRBJ1-1, the V gene TRBV11-2, with 7 bases identical to TRBD1. V lost 1 base, J lost 4 bases, and 3 bases stayed unmatched. This CDR3 region has 14 residues. The germline V gene encodes CDR1 SGHAT and CDR2 FQNNGV. The CDR3 here is CASSLVKGATEAFF. The CDR3 DNA reads TGTGCCAGCAGCTTAGTGAAGGGGGCCACTGAAGCTTTCTTT.

This clonotype was recorded many times. The chain carries TRBV7-9 and TRBJ2-1; no clear D gene. V lost 6 bases and J 2 bases, leaving 5 bases between the germline ends. In germline, CDR1 is SEHNR, CDR2 FQNEAQ (reference sequence). The CDR3 is made up of 12 amino acids. The CDR3 sequence is CASSSTYNEQFF. CDR3 nucleotides: TGTGCCAGCAGTTCTACCTACAATGAGCAGTTCTTC.

This clonotype was counted a few times. The rearrangement uses TRBV20-1 and TRBJ1-6; 7 bases agree with TRBD1. Germline V CDR1 and CDR2: DFQATT, SNEGSKA (reference sequence). J lost 3 bases, V lost 3 bases, and 5 bases had no gene match. The CDR3 runs to 15 residues. The CDR3 DNA reads TGCAGTGCTAGTGTTGACAGGGTCTATAATTCACCCCTCCACTTT. Amino acids: CSASVDRVYNSPLHF.

This clonotype has a count of ten or more. The chain joins TRBV7-8 to TRBJ2-1; tentatively, D is TRBD1 or TRBD2 (5 bases each). V was shortened by 5 bases and J by 7 bases, with 18 bases between the two germline ends. Germline V gene data show CDR1 as SGHVS and CDR2 as FQNEAQ. CDR3 length: 15 amino acids. The CDR3 DNA sequence: TGTGCCAGCAGCAACTACGGGGACCCAACGAATGAGCAGTTCTTC. Translating gives CASSNYGDPTNEQFF. Looking up the rest from reference TRBV7-8 and TRBJ2-1 gives the full variable domain: GAGVSQSPRYKVAKRGQDVALRCDPISGHVSLFWYQQALGQGPEFLTYFQNEAQLDKSGLPSDRFFAERPEGSVSTLKIQRTQQEDSAVYLCASSNYGDPTNEQFFGPGTRLTVL.

This clonotype was seen at least ten times. CDR3 sequence: CSATDYRGTSNQPQHF. In DNA form, the CDR3 reads TGCAGTGCTACGGACTACAGGGGTACTAGCAATCAGCCCCAGCATTTT. The chain has TRBV20-1 and TRBJ1-5, with TRBD1 identical over 7 bases. Unmatched junction bases numbered 9, after V lost 4 bases and J lost 0 bases. Germline loops: CDR1 DFQATT, CDR2 SNEGSKA (reference sequence). The CDR3 has 16 residues.

This clonotype was picked up many times. The chain links TRBV5-1 to TRBJ2-3; no definite D call. Trimming took off 1 base at V and 1 base at J, with 10 bases between the two ends. CDR1 and CDR2 (germline): SGHRS, YFSETQ. There are 15 residues in the CDR3. Here the CDR3 reads CASSLTRSRTDTQYF. The CDR3 nucleotides read TGCGCCAGCAGCTTGACGCGGTCCCGCACAGATACGCAGTATTTT. The complete variable domain, with remaining parts taken from reference TRBV5-1 and TRBJ2-3, reads KAGVTQTPRYLIKTRGQQVTLSCSPISGHRSVSWYQQTPGQGLQFLFEYFSETQRNKGNFPGRFSGRQFSNSRSEMNVSTLELGDSALYLCASSLTRSRTDTQYFGPGTRLTVL.

This clonotype was seen a few times. The CDR3 does not close with the conserved phenylalanine or tryptophan, likely indicating a read error. V usage is TRBV30 and J usage is TRBJ1-1; the D is unclear. Per the germline V gene, CDR1 is GTSNPN and CDR2 is SVGIG (reference sequence). The CDR3 spans 12 residues. Trimming stripped 0 bases from V and 6 bases from J, with 8 bases between. The CDR3 bases are TGTGCCTGGAGTGTAGGTGGGGCTGAAGCTTTCTCT. This sequence encodes CAWSVGGAEAFS.

The chain links TRBV6-2 or TRBV6-3 to TRBJ1-5, with D possibly being TRBD1 (5 bases). This CDR3 contains 15 residues. Germline V gene lookup returns CDR1 MNHEY and CDR2 SVGEGT. The ends were cut back, 4 bases at V and 0 bases at J, with 10 bases in the middle. The CDR3 DNA is TGTGCCAGCAGTTCGACAGTTAATAGCAATCAGCCCCAGCATTTT. Translation: CASSSTVNSNQPQHF.